This T cell receptor (beta chain) was recovered during a study of T cells in Graves' hyperthyroidism and ophthalmopathy. For this clonotype: What it binds is unknown.

V was clipped by 4 bases and J by 19 bases, with 20 bases between them. The CDR3 runs to 13 residues. Per the germline V gene, CDR1 is MNHNS and CDR2 is SASEGT. Diagnosis relied on clinical symptoms, serum thyroxine and TRAb, thyroid ultrasound and orbital computed tomography. Amplification targeted TCR beta CDR3 regions from RNA transcripts. Primed by the HTBI set, a first-round RT-PCR was run on the TCR CDR3. One entry per CDR3 protein results from TCRdb running MiXCR on the multiplex PCR reads. The sample yields over 300,000 distinct CDR3 sequences, approximately 15% seen once. Notes on the study in general: Ophthalmopathy got predicted by the model a median around six months before its onset.

The rearrangement links TRBV6-1 to TRBJ1-6; D not resolved. The sample consisted of blood. This clonotype was sampled from an older woman with Graves' hyperthyroidism. CDR3 bases: TGTGCCAGCAGTGTGCCCTGGAACGGGAACTCTCACTTT. Residues: CASSVPWNGNSHF.